The 21 T cell receptor beta chains listed next were all sequenced from one sample in a study of shared clonotypes between healthy human individuals (dated by TCRdb to between 2020 and 2021). The library was generated by the immunoSEQ multiplex PCR assay. The clones in this table, taken by TCRdb from immuneACCESS, are in-frame only. Not every clone is retained; where verified, under half of the shortfall comes from an unresolved V gene, and the cause of the rest is unknown. For this sample there are around 700,000 clones; over 65% appear just once. The ten largest clones represent 1.5% to 2% of the sample. Sequenced: memory CD4+ T cells sorted from blood. The sample's cell subset or site label, in plain terms: CD45RA-negative fraction. These receptors were obtained from a woman in her 30s in good health.

The chain recombines TRBV4-1 with TRBJ2-2, with TRBD1 identical over 10 bases. The CDR3 extends over 15 amino acids. Per germline, CDR1 MGHRA and CDR2 YSYEKL. Germline trimming cut 2 bases from V and 8 bases from J; bases unmatched to any gene: 5. The CDR3 loop is CASSQRDRGSGELFF. CDR3 DNA: TGCGCCAGCAGCCAACGGGACAGGGGTTCAGGGGAGCTGTTTTTT.

This chain connects TRBV27 to TRBJ2-1; 9 nucleotides agree with TRBD1. The ends lost 7 bases at V and 3 bases at J; junction bases unmatched: 7. Germline V gene sequence: CDR1 MNHEY, CDR2 SMNVEV (reference sequence). This CDR3 is built from 15 residues. The CDR3 sequence is CASTAGQGLYNEQFF. The CDR3 DNA sequence: TGTGCCAGCACCGCCGGACAGGGGCTCTACAATGAGCAGTTCTTC.

The chain is built from TRBV5-3 and TRBJ2-7; 9 bases match TRBD2. TRBV5-3 is assigned to the ORF class and has an uncertain function. The CDR3 contains 16 residues. V lost 4 bases to trimming and J lost 5 bases; unmatched junction nucleotides: 13. The CDR3 DNA reads as TGTGCCAGAAGCAAATGGACTAGCGTGAGGAAGAACGAGCAGTACTTC. This gives the protein CARSKWTSVRKNEQYF.

This chain links TRBV11-2 with TRBJ2-1; 8 positions agree with TRBD2. The CDR3 runs 15 residues. After removal of 5 bases from V and 7 bases from J, the junction contained 10 bases not matched to a gene. Germline V CDR1 and CDR2: SGHAT, FQNNGV. The CDR3 DNA reads as TGTGCCAGCAGCATCCAAGCGGGAGTGGAGAATGAGCAGTTCTTC. Translating it yields CASSIQAGVENEQFF.

This clone was found a few times. Other DNA sequences within the sample encode an identical CDR3. The rearrangement joins TRBV7-2 to TRBJ1-5; D is ambiguous. CDR3 size: 15 residues. CDR1 and CDR2 from the germline V gene are SGHTA and FQGNSA. The V end was cut by 5 bases, the J end by 0 bases, with 11 bases between. In DNA, the CDR3 is TGTGCCAGCAGCCCCGACGCCCTTAGCAATCAGCCCCAGCATTTT. It encodes CASSPDALSNQPQHF.

The rearrangement joins TRBV11-3 to TRBJ1-1; D perhaps matches TRBD1 (5 bases). The germline V gene has CDR1 SGHNT and CDR2 YENEEA. V was pared by 5 bases and J by 2 bases, with 15 bases between. The CDR3 runs 15 residues. The CDR3 DNA reads TGTGCCAGCAGCCTCGGGACGGGTTTTAACACTGAAGCTTTCTTT. It codes for CASSLGTGFNTEAFF.

This chain joins TRBV27 and TRBJ1-2, with a tentative D call TRBD1 (5 bases). In germline, CDR1 is MNHEY, CDR2 SMNVEV (reference sequence). This CDR3 is built from 13 residues. V lost 3 bases to trimming and J lost 5 bases, with 10 bases between them. The CDR3 sequence: CASSLAGRYGYTF. CDR3 DNA sequence: TGTGCCAGCAGTTTGGCAGGGAGGTATGGCTACACCTTC.

The rearrangement joins TRBV15 to TRBJ2-7; D is perhaps TRBD1 (6 bases). This CDR3 has 17 residues. Trimming pared 2 bases from V and 1 base from J, leaving 18 bases between. The germline V gene encodes CDR1 LNHNV and CDR2 YYDKDF (reference sequence). CDR3 in amino acids: CATSRPTVGGFSYEQYF. The CDR3 nucleotides read TGTGCCACCAGCAGACCAACCGTAGGGGGTTTTTCCTACGAGCAGTACTTC.

The chain joins TRBV21-1 to TRBJ2-7; the D call of TRBD2 is as the table states it, not checked on the DNA. TRBV21-1 is classified as a pseudogene. The CDR3 length is 17 residues. The CDR3 DNA reads TGTGCCAGCAGCCCCCGGACTAGCGGGTGTGGTTCCTACGAGCAGTACTTC. Encoded protein: CASSPRTSGCGSYEQYF.

J is TRBJ1-3 and V is TRBV28; D unclear. Germline CDR1 is MDHEN and CDR2 is SYDVKM. Trimming left V 2 bases short and J 4 bases short, with 15 bases between. This CDR3 is 16 amino acids long. Here the CDR3 DNA reads TGTGCCAGCAGTTTAATGGCTCAAAGCGCCGGAAACACCATATATTTT. Amino acid sequence: CASSLMAQSAGNTIYF.

The J gene is TRBJ1-5, the V gene TRBV28; a weak D match, TRBD1 (5 bases). The CDR3 runs to 16 residues. Trimming removed 5 bases at V and 6 bases at J, with 20 bases between. CDR1 and CDR2 (germline): MDHEN, SYDVKM. The CDR3 DNA is TGTGCCAGCAGTACTCGCGCAGGGATGGGGAGTCAGCCCCAGCATTTT. The encoded protein is CASSTRAGMGSQPQHF.

The chain employs TRBV5-1 and TRBJ2-5, with a possible D match to TRBD1 (6 bases). The CDR3 sequence is 16 residues long. Deletions cut 0 bases from V and 2 bases from J, with 14 bases between. Germline V gene lookup returns CDR1 SGHRS and CDR2 YFSETQ. CDR3 in amino acids: CASSLGTGTQQETQYF. Written as DNA, the CDR3 is TGCGCCAGCAGCTTGGGAACCGGGACACAACAAGAGACCCAGTACTTC.

The chain carries TRBV7-9 and TRBJ1-3; D is unclear. Germline V gene data show CDR1 as SEHNR and CDR2 as FQNEAQ (reference sequence). The CDR3 consists of 13 residues. Trimming shortened V by 3 bases and J by 7 bases, and 10 bases separated the two germline ends. CDR3 residues: CASSLTLMNTIYF. The CDR3 nucleotides are TGTGCCAGCAGCTTGACTCTGATGAACACCATATATTTT.

The V and J genes are TRBV5-4 and TRBJ1-2; D call uncertain. The germline V gene has CDR1 SGHNT and CDR2 YYREEE (reference sequence). This CDR3 is built from 14 residues. Trimming left V 2 bases short and J 7 bases short, with 15 bases between. The CDR3 region is CASSFERINGGYTF. The DNA of the CDR3 is TGTGCCAGCAGCTTCGAACGGATAAATGGTGGCTACACCTTC.

As regards this clone: This may arise from a read error, as a much more abundant clone is one base away. The sample contains more than one DNA sequence encoding this CDR3. The chain links TRBV2 to TRBJ1-1; D might be TRBD1 (6 bases). CDR1 SNHLY and CDR2 FYNNEI come from the germline V gene. The V gene lost 5 bases and the J gene lost 1 base, with 11 bases spanning the gap. There are 14 residues in the CDR3. Here the CDR3 reads CASSPWTANTEAFF. CDR3 nucleotide sequence: TGTGCCAGCAGTCCTTGGACAGCGAACACTGAAGCTTTCTTT.

The rearrangement uses TRBV6-5 and TRBJ2-7, with a weak D call TRBD2 (5 bases). V was cut by 7 bases and J by 0 bases, with 7 bases left in between. The CDR3 spans 12 residues. Germline V gives CDR1 MNHEY, CDR2 SVGAGI. DNA of the CDR3: TGTGCCAGCAAGGACTTCTCCTACGAGCAGTACTTC. Amino acid sequence: CASKDFSYEQYF.

The chain recombines TRBV6-1 with TRBJ2-5; D is possibly TRBD1 (5 bases). Between the trimmed V and J ends, which lost 10 bases and 3 bases, there was a span of 15 bases. Germline V lookup: CDR1 MNHNS, CDR2 SASEGT. CDR3 size: 13 residues. The CDR3 sequence: CATWAGYEETQYF. The CDR3 coding sequence is TGTGCCACTTGGGCAGGGTATGAAGAGACCCAGTACTTC.

V is TRBV7-9 and J is TRBJ2-7; D remains ambiguous. V was pared by 2 bases and J by 3 bases, with 17 bases between. CDR3 length: 16 amino acids. CDR1 is SEHNR, CDR2 FQNEAQ, per germline (reference sequence). The CDR3 spells CASSLSMSYRDYEQYF. CDR3 bases: TGTGCCAGCAGCTTATCGATGTCTTATAGGGACTACGAGCAGTACTTC.

V is TRBV2 and J is TRBJ2-7; no definite D call. The CDR3 has 14 amino acids. Germline lookup yields CDR1 SNHLY and CDR2 FYNNEI. Trimming stripped 6 bases from V and 5 bases from J, with 17 bases between. In DNA, the CDR3 is TGTGCCAGCAGCGAACTTGTCAGTACCCACGAGCAGTACTTC. It encodes CASSELVSTHEQYF.

Comment on this clone: This CDR3 is also generated by other DNA sequences in the sample. The chain recombines TRBV5-1 with TRBJ2-7; D call uncertain. Trimming removed 0 bases from V and 6 bases from J, with 4 bases in between. The germline V gene has CDR1 SGHRS and CDR2 YFSETQ. The CDR3 totals 11 residues. The DNA of the CDR3 is TGCGCCAGCAGCTTGGTAGGCGAGCAGTACTTC. This translates into CASSLVGEQYF.

The chain carries TRBV28 and TRBJ1-3, with D uncertain. This CDR3 is 14 amino acids long. Germline V gene sequence: CDR1 MDHEN, CDR2 SYDVKM. Trimming removed 3 bases at V and 8 bases at J, with 14 bases between. CDR3 nucleotide sequence: TGTGCCAGCAGTTTGGTAGTCCGGCAGGACACCATATATTTT. It is translated as CASSLVVRQDTIYF.